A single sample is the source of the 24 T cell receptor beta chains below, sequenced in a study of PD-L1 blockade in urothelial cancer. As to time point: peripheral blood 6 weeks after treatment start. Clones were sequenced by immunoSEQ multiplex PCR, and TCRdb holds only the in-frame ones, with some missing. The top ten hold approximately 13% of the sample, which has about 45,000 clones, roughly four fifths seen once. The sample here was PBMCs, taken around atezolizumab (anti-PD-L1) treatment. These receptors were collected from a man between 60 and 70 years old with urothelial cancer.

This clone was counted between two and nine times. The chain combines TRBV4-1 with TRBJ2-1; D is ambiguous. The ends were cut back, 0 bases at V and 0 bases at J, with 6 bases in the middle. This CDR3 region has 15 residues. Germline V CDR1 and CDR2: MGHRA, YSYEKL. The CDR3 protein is CASSQDEASYNEQFF. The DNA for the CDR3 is TGCGCCAGCAGCCAAGATGAGGCCTCCTACAATGAGCAGTTCTTC.

CDR3 region: CASSLLARGNTDTQYF. CDR3 in DNA: TGCGCCAGCAGCTTGTTGGCGCGGGGGAACACAGATACGCAGTATTTT. The rearrangement joins TRBV5-1 to TRBJ2-3; TRBD2 aligns across 7 bases. Germline assignment: CDR1 SGHRS and CDR2 YFSETQ. The CDR3 is made up of 16 amino acids. The J segment lost 2 bases and the V segment lost 1 base, leaving 7 bases of the junction unmatched.

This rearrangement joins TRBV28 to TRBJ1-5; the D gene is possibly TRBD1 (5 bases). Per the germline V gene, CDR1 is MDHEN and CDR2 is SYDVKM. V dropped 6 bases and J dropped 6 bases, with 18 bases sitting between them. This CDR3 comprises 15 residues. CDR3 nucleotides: TGTGCCAGCAGCCTTGGCGGGTGGGGGGGTCAGCCCCAGCATTTT. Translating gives CASSLGGWGGQPQHF.

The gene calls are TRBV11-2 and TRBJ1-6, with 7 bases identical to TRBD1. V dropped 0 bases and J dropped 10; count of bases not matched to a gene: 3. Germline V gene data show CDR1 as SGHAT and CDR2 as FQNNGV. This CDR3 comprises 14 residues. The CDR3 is CASSLEGGSSPLHF. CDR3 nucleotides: TGTGCCAGCAGCTTAGAAGGGGGCAGCTCACCCCTCCACTTT.

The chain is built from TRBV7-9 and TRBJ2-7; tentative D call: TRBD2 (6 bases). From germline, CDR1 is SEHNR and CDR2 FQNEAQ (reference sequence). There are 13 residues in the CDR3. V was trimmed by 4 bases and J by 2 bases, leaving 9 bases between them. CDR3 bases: TGTGCCAGCAGCTATAGCGGACCCTACGAGCAGTACTTC. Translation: CASSYSGPYEQYF.

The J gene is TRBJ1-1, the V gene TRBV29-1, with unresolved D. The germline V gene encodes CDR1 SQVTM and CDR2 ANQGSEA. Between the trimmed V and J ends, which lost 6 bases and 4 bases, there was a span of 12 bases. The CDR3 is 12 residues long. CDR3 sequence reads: CSVGSTGTEAFF. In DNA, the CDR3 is TGCAGCGTCGGGAGTACGGGCACTGAAGCTTTCTTT.

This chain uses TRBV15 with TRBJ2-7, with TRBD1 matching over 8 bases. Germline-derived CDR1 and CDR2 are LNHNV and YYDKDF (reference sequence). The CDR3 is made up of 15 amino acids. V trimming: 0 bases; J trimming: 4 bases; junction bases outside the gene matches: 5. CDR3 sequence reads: CATSRDYGTGYEQYF. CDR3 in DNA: TGTGCCACCAGCAGAGATTATGGGACAGGTTACGAGCAGTACTTC.

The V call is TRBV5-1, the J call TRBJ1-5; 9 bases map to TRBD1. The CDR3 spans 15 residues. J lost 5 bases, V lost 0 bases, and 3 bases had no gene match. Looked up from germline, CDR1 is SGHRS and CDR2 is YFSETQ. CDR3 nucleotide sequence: TGCGCCAGCAGCTTGGGACAGGGGGTGGATCAGCCCCAGCATTTT. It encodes CASSLGQGVDQPQHF.

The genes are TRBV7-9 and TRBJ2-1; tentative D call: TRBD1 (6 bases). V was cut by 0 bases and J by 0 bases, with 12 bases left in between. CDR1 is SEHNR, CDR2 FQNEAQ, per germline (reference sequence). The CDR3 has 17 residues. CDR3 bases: TGTGCCAGCAGCTTAGCGAGGGACATCCTCTCCTACAATGAGCAGTTCTTC. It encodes CASSLARDILSYNEQFF.

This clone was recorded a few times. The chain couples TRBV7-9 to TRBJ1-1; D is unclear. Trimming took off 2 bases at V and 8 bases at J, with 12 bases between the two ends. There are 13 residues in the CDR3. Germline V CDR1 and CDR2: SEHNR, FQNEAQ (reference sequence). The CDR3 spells CASSLRGRSEAFF. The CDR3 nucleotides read TGTGCCAGCAGCTTACGGGGTCGATCAGAAGCTTTCTTT.

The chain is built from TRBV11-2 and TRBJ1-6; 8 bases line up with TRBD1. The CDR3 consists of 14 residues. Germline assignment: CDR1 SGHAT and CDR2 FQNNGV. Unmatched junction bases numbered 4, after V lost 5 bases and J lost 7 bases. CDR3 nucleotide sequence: TGTGCCAGCAGCCTGGACAGGGTAAATTCACCCCTCCACTTT. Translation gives CASSLDRVNSPLHF.

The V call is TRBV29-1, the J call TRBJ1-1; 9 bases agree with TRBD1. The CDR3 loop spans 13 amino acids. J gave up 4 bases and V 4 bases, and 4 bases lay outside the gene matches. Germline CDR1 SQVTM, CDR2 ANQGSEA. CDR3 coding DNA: TGCAGCGTTGGGGGACAGGGTGGCACTGAAGCTTTCTTT. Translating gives CSVGGQGGTEAFF.

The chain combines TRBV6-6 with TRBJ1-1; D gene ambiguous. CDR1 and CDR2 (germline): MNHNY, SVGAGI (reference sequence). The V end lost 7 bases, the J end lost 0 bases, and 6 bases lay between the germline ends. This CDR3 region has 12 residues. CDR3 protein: CASMAVNTEAFF. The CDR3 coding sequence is TGTGCCAGCATGGCAGTGAACACTGAAGCTTTCTTT.

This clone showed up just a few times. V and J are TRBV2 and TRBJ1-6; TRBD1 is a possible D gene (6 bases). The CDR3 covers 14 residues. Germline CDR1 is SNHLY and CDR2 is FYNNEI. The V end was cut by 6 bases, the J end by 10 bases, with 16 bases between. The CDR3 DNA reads TGTGCCAGCAGGTCCGGCAGGGGCCACTCACCCCTCCACTTT. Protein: CASRSGRGHSPLHF.

DNA for the CDR3: TGTGCCAGTAGTATAGATTGGGCTAGCGCTGGTGAGCAGTTCTTC. Translated, it gives CASSIDWASAGEQFF. The chain carries TRBV19 and TRBJ2-1, with D perhaps matching TRBD2 (6 bases). Germline CDR1 LNHDA, CDR2 SQIVND (reference sequence). V gave up 0 bases and J gave up 9 bases, with 15 bases separating them. This CDR3 has 15 residues.

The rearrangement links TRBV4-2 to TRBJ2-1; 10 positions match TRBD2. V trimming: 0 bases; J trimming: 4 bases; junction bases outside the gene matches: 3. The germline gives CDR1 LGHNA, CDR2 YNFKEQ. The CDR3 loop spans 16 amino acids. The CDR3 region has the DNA TGTGCCAGCAGCCAAGAGAGCGGGAGGGTGTACAATGAGCAGTTCTTC. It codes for CASSQESGRVYNEQFF.

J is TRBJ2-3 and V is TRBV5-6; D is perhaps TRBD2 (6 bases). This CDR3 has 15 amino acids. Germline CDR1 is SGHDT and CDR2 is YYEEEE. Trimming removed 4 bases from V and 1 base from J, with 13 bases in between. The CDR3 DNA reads TGTGCCAGCAGCCTGGGGGACTCTGGCACAGATACGCAGTATTTT. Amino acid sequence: CASSLGDSGTDTQYF.

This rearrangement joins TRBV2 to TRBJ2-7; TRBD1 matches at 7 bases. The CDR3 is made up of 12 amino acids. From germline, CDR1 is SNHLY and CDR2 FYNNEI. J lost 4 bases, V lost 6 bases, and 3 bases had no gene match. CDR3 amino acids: CASRLQGYEQYF. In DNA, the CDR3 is TGTGCCAGCAGACTACAGGGGTACGAGCAGTACTTC.

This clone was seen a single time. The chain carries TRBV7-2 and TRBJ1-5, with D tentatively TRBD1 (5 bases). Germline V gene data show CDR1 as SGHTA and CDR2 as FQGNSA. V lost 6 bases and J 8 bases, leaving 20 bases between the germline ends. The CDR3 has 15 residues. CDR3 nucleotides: TGTGCCAGCAGTCGGAATCCAGGGCCTGGAGAGCCCCAGCATTTT. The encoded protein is CASSRNPGPGEPQHF.

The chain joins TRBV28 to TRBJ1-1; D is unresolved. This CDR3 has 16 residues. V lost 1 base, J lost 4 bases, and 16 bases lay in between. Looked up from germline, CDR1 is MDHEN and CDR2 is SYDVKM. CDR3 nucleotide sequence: TGTGCCAGCAGTTTATTGGCCCGGGAGTGGGCCACTGAAGCTTTCTTT. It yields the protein CASSLLAREWATEAFF.

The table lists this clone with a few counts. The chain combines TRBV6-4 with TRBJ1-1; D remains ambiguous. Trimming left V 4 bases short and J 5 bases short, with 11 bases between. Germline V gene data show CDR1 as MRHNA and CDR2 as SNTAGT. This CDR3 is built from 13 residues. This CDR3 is CASSVSQQTEAFF. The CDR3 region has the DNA TGTGCCAGCAGTGTGTCCCAACAGACTGAAGCTTTCTTT.

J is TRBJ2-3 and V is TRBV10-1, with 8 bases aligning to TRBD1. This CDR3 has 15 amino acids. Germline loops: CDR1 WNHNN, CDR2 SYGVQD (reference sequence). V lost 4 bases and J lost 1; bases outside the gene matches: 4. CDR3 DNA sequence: TGCGCCAGCAGTGCACCGGGACAGGGCACAGATACGCAGTATTTT. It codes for CASSAPGQGTDTQYF.

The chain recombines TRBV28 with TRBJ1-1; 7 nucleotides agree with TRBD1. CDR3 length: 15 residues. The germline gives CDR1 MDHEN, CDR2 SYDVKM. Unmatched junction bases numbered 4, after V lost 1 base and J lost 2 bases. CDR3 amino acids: CASSLLKGANTEAFF. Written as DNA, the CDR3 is TGTGCCAGCAGTTTATTGAAGGGGGCTAACACTGAAGCTTTCTTT. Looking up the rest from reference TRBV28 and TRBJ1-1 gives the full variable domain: DVKVTQSSRYLVKRTGEKVFLECVQDMDHENMFWYRQDPGLGLRLIYFSYDVKMKEKGDIPEGYSVSREKKERFSLILESASTNQTSMYLCASSLLKGANTEAFFGQGTRLTVV.

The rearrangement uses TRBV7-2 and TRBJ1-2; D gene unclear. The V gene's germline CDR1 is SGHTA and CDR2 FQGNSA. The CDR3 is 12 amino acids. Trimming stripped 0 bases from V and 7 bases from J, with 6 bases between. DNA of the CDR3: TGTGCCAGCAGCTTAGCGCGGAGTGGCTACACCTTC. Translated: CASSLARSGYTF.